The 22 T cell receptor beta chains presented below share a single source sample, sequenced in a study of cytomegalovirus exposure and HLA in healthy donors (TCRdb year 2017). Library preparation employed the immunoSEQ multiplex PCR assay. The multiplex PCR relied on a mix of 60 forward primers for TCR Vbeta segments and 13 reverse primers for TCR Jbeta segments. TCRdb carries this immuneACCESS record with in-frame sequences only. Its versions omit some clonotypes, under half of them owing to an unresolved V gene in the studies checked, with the rest unexplained. The sample table contains 19,000 or so clones; only one count was recorded for more than 65% of them. In total, the top ten clones hold 3.7% of the sample. The sample taken for sequencing was PBMCs. All receptors derive from a man aged 18 to 30 in good health and CMV-seronegative.

The chain recombines TRBV5-6 with TRBJ2-5, with 7 positions matching TRBD1. With 0 bases clipped from V and 7 bases from J, the junction kept 3 bases outside the gene matches. Germline CDR1 and CDR2: SGHDT and YYEEEE. The CDR3 totals 13 residues. CDR3 residues: CASSLEPGGTQYF. The CDR3 DNA reads as TGTGCCAGCAGCTTGGAACCAGGGGGGACCCAGTACTTC.

V gene TRBV29-1 combines with J gene TRBJ1-1, with 8 bases identical to TRBD1. CDR3 length: 14 amino acids. CDR1 and CDR2 (germline): SQVTM, ANQGSEA. The V and J ends lost 6 bases and 3 bases, in that order; junction bases with no gene match: 9. The CDR3, as DNA: TGCAGCGTCTCGCCTCCGGGACAGGACACTGAAGCTTTCTTT. This encodes CSVSPPGQDTEAFF.

The chain couples TRBV7-9 to TRBJ2-7, with 8 nucleotides matching TRBD1. Unmatched junction bases numbered 8, after V lost 2 bases and J lost 5 bases. Germline loops: CDR1 SEHNR, CDR2 FQNEAQ (reference sequence). CDR3 size: 15 residues. In DNA, the CDR3 is TGTGCCAGCAGCTTACTTGGACAGGGCGAAGACGAGCAGTACTTC. Translating it yields CASSLLGQGEDEQYF.

This clone was seen more than once but under ten times. This chain links TRBV7-9 with TRBJ1-1; perhaps TRBD1 as D (6 bases). Germline V CDR1 and CDR2: SEHNR, FQNEAQ (reference sequence). The germline V and J ends were trimmed by 1 base and 6 bases, with 12 bases remaining between them. The CDR3 contains 14 residues. CDR3 coding DNA: TGTGCCAGCAGCTTAGGGGGGACAACCGCTGAAGCTTTCTTT. Amino acids: CASSLGGTTAEAFF.

CDR3 sequence: CASSTGGNQETQYF. The CDR3 DNA reads TGTGCCAGCAGCACAGGGGGAAACCAAGAGACCCAGTACTTC. The chain has TRBV6-5 and TRBJ2-5, with 8 bases lining up with TRBD1. This CDR3 spans 14 amino acids. The junction had 3 bases not matched to a gene; V was cut back by 6 bases and J by 0 bases. Germline values: CDR1 MNHEY, CDR2 SVGAGI.

This clone came up a few times. This chain links TRBV6-1 with TRBJ2-1; 7 bases agree with TRBD1. CDR1 MNHNS and CDR2 SASEGT come from the germline V gene. The ends lost 6 bases at V and 5 bases at J; junction bases unmatched: 10. CDR3 length: 15 amino acids. The CDR3 loop is CASSGAGTADNEQFF. The CDR3 DNA reads TGTGCCAGCAGCGGGGCTGGGACAGCAGACAATGAGCAGTTCTTC.

The chain joins TRBV30 to TRBJ1-5; D gene ambiguous. Germline CDR1 GTSNPN, CDR2 SVGIG (reference sequence). V was clipped by 4 bases and J by 4 bases, with 8 bases between them. This CDR3 region has 12 residues. CDR3: CAWNSKNQPQHF. DNA for the CDR3: TGTGCCTGGAATAGTAAAAATCAGCCCCAGCATTTT.

The V and J genes are TRBV19 and TRBJ2-7, with D possibly matching TRBD2 (6 bases). Germline values: CDR1 LNHDA, CDR2 SQIVND (reference sequence). This CDR3 spans 14 amino acids. Trimming stripped 5 bases from V and 1 base from J, with 12 bases between. CDR3 loop: CASSAWGLSYEQYF. The CDR3 nucleotides are TGTGCCAGTAGTGCCTGGGGACTGTCCTACGAGCAGTACTTC. Full variable domain (missing parts from reference TRBV19 and TRBJ2-7): DGGITQSPKYLFRKEGQNVTLSCEQNLNHDAMYWYRQDPGQGLRLIYYSQIVNDFQKGDIAEGYSVSREKKESFPLTVTSAQKNPTAFYLCASSAWGLSYEQYFGPGTRLTVT.

Written as DNA, the CDR3 is TGCAGCGTGGGACTAGAATACAATGAGCAGTTCTTC. Residues: CSVGLEYNEQFF. V and J are TRBV29-1 and TRBJ2-1; TRBD2 agrees at 8 bases. This CDR3 has 12 amino acids. With 6 bases clipped from V and 4 bases from J, the junction kept 2 bases outside the gene matches. The germline V gene has CDR1 SQVTM and CDR2 ANQGSEA.

This sequence joins TRBV30 and TRBJ2-5; D possibly corresponds to TRBD2 (5 bases). This CDR3 contains 12 residues. Germline assignment: CDR1 GTSNPN and CDR2 SVGIG (reference sequence). With 2 bases removed from V and 10 bases from J, the gap between germline ends came to 14 bases. CDR3 region: CAWSPSGEVQYF. The CDR3, as DNA: TGTGCCTGGAGTCCCAGCGGTGAAGTCCAGTACTTC.

This clone turned up a few times. The DNA of the CDR3 is TGTGCCAGCAGTTTACAGGGAGGCTACGAGCAGTACTTC. Translation gives CASSLQGGYEQYF. The rearrangement joins TRBV27 to TRBJ2-7, with D perhaps matching TRBD2 (6 bases). Trimming took off 2 bases at V and 3 bases at J, with 8 bases between the two ends. The CDR3 length is 13 residues. Germline-derived CDR1 and CDR2 are MNHEY and SMNVEV (reference sequence).

This clone occurred a few times. The chain combines TRBV28 with TRBJ2-7; no clear D. Germline values: CDR1 MDHEN, CDR2 SYDVKM. Trimming took 6 bases from V and 2 from J, leaving 5 bases between them. CDR3 size: 11 residues. CDR3 in DNA: TGTGCCAGCAGCTCGGCCTACGAGCAGTACTTC. It translates to CASSSAYEQYF.

The V and J genes are TRBV7-9 and TRBJ2-1; 7 bases match TRBD1. The CDR3 is 13 amino acids. V was clipped by 5 bases and J by 4 bases; unmatched bases: 2. The germline V gene has CDR1 SEHNR and CDR2 FQNEAQ (reference sequence). The CDR3 here is CASSPGQYNEQFF. DNA of the CDR3: TGTGCCAGCAGCCCGGGACAGTACAATGAGCAGTTCTTC.

This clone occurred once. This chain links TRBV9 with TRBJ1-1; D is possibly TRBD1 (5 bases). The CDR3 has 14 amino acids. Germline CDR1 reads SGDLS; CDR2 reads YYNGEE. V was trimmed by 3 bases and J by 4 bases, leaving 13 bases between them. CDR3 protein: CASSEQGAGTEAFF. CDR3 in DNA: TGTGCCAGCAGCGAACAAGGGGCTGGCACTGAAGCTTTCTTT.

This chain links TRBV6-1 with TRBJ2-7; 8 bases are shared with TRBD2. The CDR3 is made up of 14 amino acids. Trimming removed 2 bases from V and 4 bases from J; junction bases left unmatched: 4. CDR1 and CDR2 from the germline V gene are MNHNS and SASEGT. CDR3 amino acids: CASSEREGLYEQYF. CDR3 sequence (DNA): TGTGCCAGCAGTGAACGGGAGGGCCTATACGAGCAGTACTTC.

The V gene is TRBV6-5, the J gene TRBJ1-2; 9 bases agree with TRBD1. CDR3 size: 14 residues. Germline-derived CDR1 and CDR2 are MNHEY and SVGAGI. V gave up 5 bases and J gave up 8 bases; unmatched junction bases: 9. The CDR3 sequence: CASSRRDRAKGYTF. CDR3 DNA sequence: TGTGCCAGCAGTCGCCGGGACAGGGCAAAAGGCTACACCTTC.

V usage is TRBV12-2 and J usage is TRBJ1-2; the DNA was not compared with TRBD1, the D call given in the table. TRBV12-2 is noted as a pseudogene. This CDR3 is 15 amino acids long. The CDR3 loop is CASRLKGDRRSGYTF. The CDR3, as DNA: TGTGCAAGTCGCTTAAAGGGGGACCGGAGGAGTGGCTACACCTTC.

The V call is TRBV10-3, the J call TRBJ2-7; a possible D gene is TRBD2 (6 bases). This CDR3 is 13 amino acids long. Trimming took 6 bases from V and 3 from J, leaving 12 bases between them. Germline CDR1 ENHRY, CDR2 SYGVKD. The CDR3 sequence: CAISPGLIYEQYF. In nucleotides, the CDR3 is TGTGCCATCAGCCCGGGACTCATCTACGAGCAGTACTTC.

This clone was picked up a small number of times. The chain recombines TRBV28 with TRBJ1-5, with a weak D call TRBD1 (6 bases). This CDR3 contains 15 residues. V lost 2 bases, J lost 4 bases, and 12 bases lay in between. CDR1 MDHEN and CDR2 SYDVKM come from the germline V gene. The CDR3 nucleotides read TGTGCCAGCAGTTTACGAGGGACAACTAATCAGCCCCAGCATTTT. Amino acids: CASSLRGTTNQPQHF.

CDR3 nucleotide sequence: TGCAGCGTCGTAGGACAGGGGGCAATCAAAAACTACGAGCAGTACTTC. Its translation is CSVVGQGAIKNYEQYF. This chain uses TRBV29-1 with TRBJ2-7; 11 bases line up with TRBD1. The germline gives CDR1 SQVTM, CDR2 ANQGSEA. Trimming removed 6 bases from V and 3 bases from J; junction bases left unmatched: 13. The CDR3 is 16 residues long.

This clone occurred a few times. The genes are TRBV5-1 and TRBJ1-3; tentatively, D is TRBD1 (5 bases). CDR1 is SGHRS, CDR2 YFSETQ, per germline. The ends were cut back, 4 bases at V and 1 base at J, with 9 bases in the middle. This CDR3 comprises 14 residues. CDR3 in amino acids: CASSPGGSGNTIYF. The DNA for the CDR3 is TGCGCCAGCAGCCCGGGGGGTTCTGGAAACACCATATATTTT.

This clone was counted only a few times. The chain carries TRBV28 and TRBJ2-2; D is unclear. Trimming removed 2 bases at V and 3 bases at J, with 4 bases between. CDR3 size: 13 residues. Germline lookup yields CDR1 MDHEN and CDR2 SYDVKM. The CDR3 region is CASSLQYTGELFF. CDR3 bases: TGTGCCAGCAGTTTACAGTACACCGGGGAGCTGTTTTTT.